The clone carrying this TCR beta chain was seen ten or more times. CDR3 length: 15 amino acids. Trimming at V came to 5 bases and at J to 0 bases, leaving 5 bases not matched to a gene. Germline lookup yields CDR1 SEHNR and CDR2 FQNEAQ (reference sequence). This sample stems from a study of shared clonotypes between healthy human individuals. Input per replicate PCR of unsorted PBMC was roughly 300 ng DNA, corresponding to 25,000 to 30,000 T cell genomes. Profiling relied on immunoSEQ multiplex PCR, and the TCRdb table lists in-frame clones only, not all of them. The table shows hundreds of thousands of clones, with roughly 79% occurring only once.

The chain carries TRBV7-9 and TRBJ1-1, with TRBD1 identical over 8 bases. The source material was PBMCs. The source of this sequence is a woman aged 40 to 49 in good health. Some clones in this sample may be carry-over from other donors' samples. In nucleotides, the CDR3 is TGTGCCAGCAGCCCGGACAGGGTCATGAACACTGAAGCTTTCTTT. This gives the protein CASSPDRVMNTEAFF.